This note documents a single T cell receptor (beta chain) sequence. The data derive from a study of lymphopenia after photon versus proton radiotherapy. Only in-frame clones appear in the TCRdb table, and some are missing; sequencing was by immunoSEQ multiplex PCR. The sample records tens of thousands of clones, about 85% being singletons. Trimming cost V 5 bases and J 6 bases, with 13 bases left between them. Per the germline V gene, CDR1 is SGHNT and CDR2 is YENEEA. The CDR3 contains 14 residues. The rearrangement links TRBV11-3 to TRBJ2-2; D might be TRBD1 or TRBD2, each matching 5 bases. This clonotype was obtained from a middle-aged man with gastric cancer. Material: peripheral blood, obtained from a patient treated with photon-based radiotherapy. DNA of the CDR3: TGTGCCAGCAGCCCCACAAAGGGACCCGGGGAGCTGTTTTTT. This translates into CASSPTKGPGELFF. Full variable domain (rest looked up from reference TRBV11-3 and TRBJ2-2): EAGVVQSPRYKIIEKKQPVAFWCNPISGHNTLYWYLQNLGQGPELLIRYENEEAVDDSQLPKDRFSAERLKGVDSTLKIQPAELGDSAVYLCASSPTKGPGELFFGEGSRLTVL.